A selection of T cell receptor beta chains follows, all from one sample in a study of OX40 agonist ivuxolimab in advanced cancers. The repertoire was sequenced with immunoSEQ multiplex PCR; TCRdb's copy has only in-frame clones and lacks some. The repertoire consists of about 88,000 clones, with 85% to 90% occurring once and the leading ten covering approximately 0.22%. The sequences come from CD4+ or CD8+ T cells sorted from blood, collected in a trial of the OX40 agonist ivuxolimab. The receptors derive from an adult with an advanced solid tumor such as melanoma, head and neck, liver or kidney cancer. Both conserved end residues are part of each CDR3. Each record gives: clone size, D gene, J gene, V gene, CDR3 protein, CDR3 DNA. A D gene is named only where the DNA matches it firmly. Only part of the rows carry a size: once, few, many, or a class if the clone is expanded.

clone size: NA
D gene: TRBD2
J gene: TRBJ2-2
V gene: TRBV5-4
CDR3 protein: CASGRGAATGELFF
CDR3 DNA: TGTGCCAGCGGGCGGGGGGCGGCCACCGGGGAGCTGTTTTTT

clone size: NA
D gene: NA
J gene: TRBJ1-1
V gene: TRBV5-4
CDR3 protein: CASRRLIGAGNTEAFF
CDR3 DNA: TGTGCCAGCAGGCGACTGATAGGGGCAGGGAACACTGAAGCTTTCTTT

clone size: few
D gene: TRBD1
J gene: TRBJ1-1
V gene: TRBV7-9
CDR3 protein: CASSGGTGGWRAFF
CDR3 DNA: TGTGCCAGCAGCGGAGGGACAGGGGGCTGGAGAGCTTTCTTT

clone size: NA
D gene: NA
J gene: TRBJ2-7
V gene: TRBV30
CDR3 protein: CAWAPPGEDNEQYF
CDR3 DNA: TGTGCCTGGGCCCCGCCAGGGGAGGACAACGAGCAGTACTTC

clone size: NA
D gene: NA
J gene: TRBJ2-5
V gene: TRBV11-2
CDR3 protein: CASSSFGVLETQYF
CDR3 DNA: TGTGCCAGCAGCTCCTTTGGTGTCTTGGAGACCCAGTACTTC

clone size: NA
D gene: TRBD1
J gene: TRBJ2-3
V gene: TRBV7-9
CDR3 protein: CASSQGQGRYVAPDTQYF
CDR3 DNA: TGTGCCAGCAGCCAAGGACAGGGACGCTACGTAGCTCCGGATACGCAGTATTTT

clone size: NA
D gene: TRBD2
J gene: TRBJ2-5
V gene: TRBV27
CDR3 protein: CASNRGGPQETQYF
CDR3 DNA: TGTGCCAGCAACCGGGGGGGGCCACAAGAGACCCAGTACTTC

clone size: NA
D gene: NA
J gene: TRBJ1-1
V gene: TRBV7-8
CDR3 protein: CASAGQLYTEAFF
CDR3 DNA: TGTGCCAGCGCCGGACAGCTTTACACTGAAGCTTTCTTT

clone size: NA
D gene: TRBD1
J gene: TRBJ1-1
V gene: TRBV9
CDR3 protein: CASSAIQGITEAFF
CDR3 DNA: TGTGCCAGCAGCGCGATACAGGGGATCACTGAAGCTTTCTTT

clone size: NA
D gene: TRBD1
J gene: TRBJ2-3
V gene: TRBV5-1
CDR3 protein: CASRPGTGGYTQYF
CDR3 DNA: TGCGCCAGCAGACCTGGGACAGGGGGGTATACGCAGTATTTT

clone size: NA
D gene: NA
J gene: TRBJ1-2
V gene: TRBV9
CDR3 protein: CASSGARAGFNYGYTF
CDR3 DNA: TGTGCCAGCAGCGGGGCGCGGGCAGGGTTCAACTATGGCTACACCTTC

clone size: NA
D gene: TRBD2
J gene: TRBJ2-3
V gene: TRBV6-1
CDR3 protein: CASSEAIGGATDTQYF
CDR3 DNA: TGTGCCAGCAGTGAAGCTATCGGGGGGGCTACAGATACGCAGTATTTT

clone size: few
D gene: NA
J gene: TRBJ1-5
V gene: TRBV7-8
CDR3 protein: CASSLVPGQQPQHF
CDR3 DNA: TGTGCCAGCAGCTTAGTCCCCGGGCAACAGCCCCAGCATTTT

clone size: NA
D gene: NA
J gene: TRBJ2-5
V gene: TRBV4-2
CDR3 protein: CASSQAPGRTFQETQYF
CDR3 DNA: TGTGCCAGCAGCCAGGCCCCGGGACGAACGTTTCAAGAGACCCAGTACTTC

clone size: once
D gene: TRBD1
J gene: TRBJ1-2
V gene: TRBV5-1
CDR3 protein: CASSSTGGNYGYTF
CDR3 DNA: TGCGCCAGCAGCTCCACAGGGGGTAACTATGGCTACACCTTC

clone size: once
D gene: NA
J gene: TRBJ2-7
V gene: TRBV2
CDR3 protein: CASSAMRTYEQYF
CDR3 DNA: TGTGCCAGCAGTGCCATGAGAACCTACGAGCAGTACTTC

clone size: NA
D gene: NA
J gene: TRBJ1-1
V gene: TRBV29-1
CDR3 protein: CSAGAIIGDTEAFF
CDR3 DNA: TGCAGCGCAGGTGCTATTATCGGGGACACTGAAGCTTTCTTT

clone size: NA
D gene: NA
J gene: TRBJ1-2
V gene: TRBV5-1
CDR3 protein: CASSDGGRNYGYTF
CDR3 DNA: TGCGCCAGCAGCGATGGTGGGAGGAACTATGGCTACACCTTC

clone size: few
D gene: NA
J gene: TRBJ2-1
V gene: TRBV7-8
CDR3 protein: CASRAGFGNEQFF
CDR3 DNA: TGTGCCAGCCGTGCGGGATTCGGCAATGAGCAGTTCTTC

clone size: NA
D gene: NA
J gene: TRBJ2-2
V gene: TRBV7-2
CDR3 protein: CASSRGHAGSGELFF
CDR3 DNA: TGTGCCAGCAGCCGCGGACACGCGGGGTCCGGGGAGCTGTTTTTT